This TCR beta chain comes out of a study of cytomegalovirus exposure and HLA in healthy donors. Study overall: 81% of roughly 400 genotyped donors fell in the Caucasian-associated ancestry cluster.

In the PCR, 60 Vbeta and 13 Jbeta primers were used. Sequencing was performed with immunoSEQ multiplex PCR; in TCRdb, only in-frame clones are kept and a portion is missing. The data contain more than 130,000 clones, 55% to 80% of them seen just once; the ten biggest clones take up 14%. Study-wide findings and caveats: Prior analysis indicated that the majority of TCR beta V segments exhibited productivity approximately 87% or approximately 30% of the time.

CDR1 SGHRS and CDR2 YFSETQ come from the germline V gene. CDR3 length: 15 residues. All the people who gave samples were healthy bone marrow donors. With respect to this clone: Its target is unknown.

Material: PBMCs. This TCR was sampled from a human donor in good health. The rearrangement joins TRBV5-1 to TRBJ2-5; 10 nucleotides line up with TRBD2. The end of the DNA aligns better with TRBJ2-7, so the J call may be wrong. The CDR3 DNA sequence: TGCGCCAGCAGCCCACCGGGACTAGCGAATTACGAGCAGTACTTC. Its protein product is CASSPPGLANYEQYF.